These 30 T cell receptor beta chains came from one sample sequenced in a study of cytomegalovirus exposure and HLA in healthy donors. PCR primers comprised 60 Vbeta and 13 Jbeta primers. Libraries were prepared by immunoSEQ multiplex PCR; TCRdb keeps only in-frame clonotypes and omits some of them. In the table there are about 180,000 clones, 84% of which are singletons. Sequencing used PBMCs. These receptors were taken from a man aged 18 to 30 in good health and CMV-seronegative.

V gene TRBV30 combines with J gene TRBJ2-5; 9 nucleotides align to TRBD2. The last part of the DNA fits TRBJ2-7 better; the J call may be wrong. The CDR3 length is 15 residues. CDR1 and CDR2 (germline): GTSNPN, SVGIG (reference sequence). The DNA for the CDR3 is TGTGCCTGGAGGGAACCGGGACTAGCTCCCCACGAGCAGTACTTC. Translation gives CAWREPGLAPHEQYF.

The chain is built from TRBV5-1 and TRBJ2-3, with 13 bases lining up with TRBD2. With 4 bases clipped from V and 0 bases from J, the junction kept 2 bases outside the gene matches. Germline CDR1 SGHRS, CDR2 YFSETQ. This CDR3 comprises 16 residues. DNA for the CDR3: TGCGCCAGCAGCGGGACTAGCGGGACTAGCACAGATACGCAGTATTTT. The encoded protein is CASSGTSGTSTDTQYF. The full variable domain, in which reference TRBV5-1 and TRBJ2-3 provide the parts outside the CDR3, is KAGVTQTPRYLIKTRGQQVTLSCSPISGHRSVSWYQQTPGQGLQFLFEYFSETQRNKGNFPGRFSGRQFSNSRSEMNVSTLELGDSALYLCASSGTSGTSTDTQYFGPGTRLTVL.

The chain has TRBV21-1 and TRBJ1-3. TRBV21-1 is a recognized pseudogene. CDR3 length equals 14 residues. CDR3 nucleotides: TGTGCCAGCCCGGGGGGGCTGGAAGGAAACACCATATATTTT. Translation: CASPGGLEGNTIYF.

The chain has TRBV29-1 and TRBJ2-7; D call uncertain. V shed 4 bases and J shed 3 bases, with 10 bases lying between them. This CDR3 region has 12 residues. Germline CDR1 reads SQVTM; CDR2 reads ANQGSEA. The chain's CDR3 is CSVGQANYEQYF. The DNA of the CDR3 is TGCAGCGTTGGGCAGGCAAACTACGAGCAGTACTTC.

The rearrangement joins TRBV6-6 to TRBJ1-5, with a tentative D call TRBD1 (5 bases). CDR1 and CDR2 from the germline V gene are MNHNY and SVGAGI (reference sequence). The CDR3 is 15 residues long. Trimming took off 0 bases at V and 5 bases at J, with 11 bases between the two ends. CDR3 region: CASSYSRRVDQPQHF. The CDR3 DNA reads TGTGCCAGCAGTTACTCGCGCAGGGTCGATCAGCCCCAGCATTTT.

J is TRBJ2-7 and V is TRBV6-5; D ambiguous. Germline V gene data show CDR1 as MNHEY and CDR2 as SVGAGI. This CDR3 spans 13 amino acids. The ends were cut back, 2 bases at V and 0 bases at J, with 5 bases in the middle. As DNA, the CDR3 is TGTGCCAGCAGTTACGTAGCCTCCTACGAGCAGTACTTC. Protein: CASSYVASYEQYF.

The chain's CDR3 is CAISGENGKGEETQYF. The CDR3 nucleotides read TGTGCCATCAGTGGGGAGAACGGGAAAGGAGAAGAGACCCAGTACTTC. V gene TRBV10-3 combines with J gene TRBJ2-5; possibly TRBD2 for D (5 bases). The germline V gene encodes CDR1 ENHRY and CDR2 SYGVKD. The CDR3 is 16 residues long. V lost 4 bases and J 3 bases, leaving 18 bases between the germline ends.

V usage is TRBV10-3 and J usage is TRBJ1-5; no reliable D call. This CDR3 is built from 16 residues. Germline V gene lookup returns CDR1 ENHRY and CDR2 SYGVKD. V lost 0 bases, J lost 0 bases, and 9 bases lay in between. CDR3 protein: CAISESTRGSNQPQHF. The CDR3 DNA reads as TGTGCCATCAGTGAGTCGACGCGCGGTAGCAATCAGCCCCAGCATTTT.

The V gene is TRBV7-2, the J gene TRBJ2-7, with a possible D match to TRBD2 (6 bases). V lost 5 bases and J lost 3, with 14 bases in between. Germline CDR1 is SGHTA and CDR2 is FQGNSA. The CDR3 is 14 residues long. CDR3 in DNA: TGTGCCAGCAGCATAGGGCTAGCGTACTACGAGCAGTACTTC. This encodes CASSIGLAYYEQYF. Full variable domain (missing parts from reference TRBV7-2 and TRBJ2-7): GAGVSQSPSNKVTEKGKDVELRCDPISGHTALYWYRQSLGQGLEFLIYFQGNSAPDKSGLPSDRFSAERTGGSVSTLTIQRTQQEDSAVYLCASSIGLAYYEQYFGPGTRLTVT.

This chain joins TRBV6-1 and TRBJ1-6; perhaps TRBD1 as D (5 bases). The V end lost 1 base, the J end lost 11 bases, and 12 bases lay between the germline ends. Germline values: CDR1 MNHNS, CDR2 SASEGT. The CDR3 length is 14 residues. This CDR3 reads CASSEGEDTAPLHF. CDR3 in DNA: TGTGCCAGCAGTGAAGGTGAGGACACTGCACCCCTCCACTTT.

V gene TRBV9 combines with J gene TRBJ1-6; 7 bases are shared with TRBD1. V shed 1 base, J shed 0 bases, and the junction held 1 base outside the gene matches. Germline V gene lookup returns CDR1 SGDLS and CDR2 YYNGEE. This CDR3 region has 16 residues. The DNA of the CDR3 is TGTGCCAGCAGCGTAAGGGACAGCTCCTATAATTCACCCCTCCACTTT. Translated: CASSVRDSSYNSPLHF.

V usage is TRBV27 and J usage is TRBJ2-2; possible D gene TRBD1, 6 bases. Looked up from germline, CDR1 is MNHEY and CDR2 is SMNVEV (reference sequence). The V gene lost 5 bases and the J gene lost 6 bases, with 10 bases spanning the gap. The CDR3 loop spans 13 amino acids. CDR3 DNA: TGTGCCAGCAGTGCCAGGGGCCCCGGGGAGCTGTTTTTT. Amino acid sequence: CASSARGPGELFF.

The chain employs TRBV7-9 and TRBJ2-7; D gene uncertain. The CDR3 sequence is 11 residues long. Per germline, CDR1 SEHNR and CDR2 FQNEAQ (reference sequence). V was pared by 5 bases and J by 11 bases, with 13 bases between. For the CDR3, the DNA is TGTGCCAGCAGCGGAGCGTTTTGGGAGTACTTC. This translates into CASSGAFWEYF.

Of note for this clone: The sample carries other DNA sequences with the same CDR3. The CDR3 is CASSLGLSSSYEQYF. For the CDR3, the DNA is TGTGCCAGCAGCCTGGGGCTCTCCTCCTCCTACGAGCAGTACTTC. This chain uses TRBV5-6 with TRBJ2-7, with D possibly matching TRBD1 (5 bases). Germline V gene lookup returns CDR1 SGHDT and CDR2 YYEEEE. Trimming left V 4 bases short and J 0 bases short, with 14 bases between. The CDR3 is made up of 15 amino acids.

The chain carries TRBV6-5 and TRBJ2-7; 7 nucleotides agree with TRBD1. The CDR3 has 13 amino acids. V shed 11 bases and J 0 bases; nucleotides not matched to a gene: 7. In germline, CDR1 is MNHEY, CDR2 SVGAGI. The chain's CDR3 is CAGRRDSSYEQYF. The CDR3 nucleotides are TGTGCCGGGAGAAGGGACAGCTCCTACGAGCAGTACTTC.

The chain is built from TRBV9 and TRBJ2-6; 9 nucleotides match TRBD1. Per the germline V gene, CDR1 is SGDLS and CDR2 is YYNGEE. This CDR3 region has 19 residues. After removal of 2 bases from V and 3 bases from J, the junction contained 12 bases not matched to a gene. The CDR3 protein is CASSVGTGIRAGGANVLTF. The CDR3 DNA reads as TGTGCCAGCAGCGTCGGGACAGGGATCCGGGCGGGTGGGGCCAACGTCCTGACTTTC.

The rearrangement links TRBV28 to TRBJ2-1; 14 bases line up with TRBD2. Germline V gives CDR1 MDHEN, CDR2 SYDVKM. Trimming at V came to 4 bases and at J to 12 bases, leaving 11 bases not matched to a gene. The CDR3 sequence is 16 residues long. CDR3 protein: CASSSPGTSGSLSQFF. The CDR3 bases are TGTGCCAGCAGTTCTCCCGGGACTAGCGGGAGTCTCTCGCAGTTCTTC.

V is TRBV5-1 and J is TRBJ2-2, with a possible D match to TRBD2 (6 bases). The CDR3 covers 14 residues. V lost 3 bases, J lost 1 base, and 7 bases lay in between. In germline, CDR1 is SGHRS, CDR2 YFSETQ. CDR3 amino acids: CASSYSGNTGELFF. CDR3 DNA: TGCGCCAGCAGCTATAGCGGGAACACCGGGGAGCTGTTTTTT.

This clone was seen only once. The chain joins TRBV6-4 to TRBJ1-2, with 8 nucleotides matching TRBD1. CDR1 and CDR2 from the germline V gene are MRHNA and SNTAGT. V lost 2 bases, J lost 6 bases, and 8 bases stayed unmatched. The CDR3 extends over 15 amino acids. In DNA, the CDR3 is TGTGCCAGCAGTGACCCCCGACAGGGGAGGCATGGCTACACCTTC. This translates into CASSDPRQGRHGYTF.

As for this clone: Other DNA variants within this sample encode the same CDR3. V and J are TRBV5-1 and TRBJ2-3; no clear D. Per the germline V gene, CDR1 is SGHRS and CDR2 is YFSETQ. The V and J ends lost 0 bases and 3 bases respectively, with 5 bases between them. This CDR3 has 13 amino acids. CDR3 residues: CASSLAGTDTQYF. As DNA, the CDR3 is TGCGCCAGCAGCTTGGCAGGAACAGATACGCAGTATTTT.

The chain is built from TRBV7-9 and TRBJ2-1; 11 nucleotides agree with TRBD2. The CDR3 length is 19 residues. The V segment lost 4 bases and the J segment 2 bases; nucleotides outside the gene matches: 13. From germline, CDR1 is SEHNR and CDR2 FQNEAQ (reference sequence). CDR3 residues: CASSSPTRLAGQTYNEQFF. The CDR3 nucleotides read TGTGCCAGCAGCTCCCCCACGAGACTAGCGGGGCAGACCTACAATGAGCAGTTCTTC.

The V gene is TRBV5-1, the J gene TRBJ2-5, with TRBD1 matching over 10 bases. V lost 4 bases to trimming and J lost 7 bases; unmatched junction nucleotides: 13. Germline CDR1 SGHRS, CDR2 YFSETQ. CDR3 length: 16 amino acids. CDR3 sequence: CASSAVTGTGAGTQYF. Written as DNA, the CDR3 is TGCGCCAGCAGCGCCGTCACCGGGACAGGGGCAGGGACCCAGTACTTC.

This clone appeared a few times. This chain connects TRBV6-5 to TRBJ2-7; tentative D call: TRBD1 (6 bases). CDR3 size: 14 residues. Per germline, CDR1 MNHEY and CDR2 SVGAGI. V lost 2 bases, J lost 3 bases, and 11 bases lay in between. Here the CDR3 reads CASSYRGQLYEQYF. CDR3 DNA: TGTGCCAGCAGTTACCGAGGACAGCTCTACGAGCAGTACTTC.

This clone was picked up a small number of times. The chain is built from TRBV18 and TRBJ2-7; D may be TRBD2 (6 bases). The CDR3 is 13 residues long. Trimming shortened V by 3 bases and J by 1 base, and 7 bases separated the two germline ends. Germline V gene lookup returns CDR1 KGHSH and CDR2 LQKENI. DNA of the CDR3: TGTGCCAGCTCACCGGGACTTTCCTACGAGCAGTACTTC. Its protein product is CASSPGLSYEQYF.

As for this clone: Other nucleotide sequences from this sample produce the same CDR3. The genes are TRBV9 and TRBJ1-5; 7 positions match TRBD1. The CDR3 spans 13 residues. J lost 7 bases, V lost 0 bases, and 1 base had no gene match. The germline CDR1 and CDR2 sequences are SGDLS and YYNGEE. The DNA for the CDR3 is TGTGCCAGCAGCGTAGGACAGGGCCAGCCCCAGCATTTT. Its protein product is CASSVGQGQPQHF. The entire variable domain, with the rest obtained from reference TRBV9 and TRBJ1-5, is as follows: DSGVTQTPKHLITATGQRVTLRCSPRSGDLSVYWYQQSLDQGLQFLIQYYNGEERAKGNILERFSAQQFPDLHSELNLSSLELGDSALYFCASSVGQGQPQHFGDGTRLSIL.

This clone was counted only a few times. This rearrangement joins TRBV5-1 to TRBJ1-1; 7 nucleotides agree with TRBD1. The germline V gene has CDR1 SGHRS and CDR2 YFSETQ. J gave up 5 bases and V 4 bases, and 2 bases lay outside the gene matches. The length of the CDR3 is 12 residues. The CDR3 region is CASSTGVTEAFF. CDR3 nucleotides: TGCGCCAGCAGCACAGGGGTGACTGAAGCTTTCTTT.

This clone was seen just once. The V call is TRBV7-2, the J call TRBJ1-5; D remains ambiguous. Deletions cut 1 base from V and 1 base from J, with 8 bases between. CDR3 length equals 15 residues. The germline V gene has CDR1 SGHTA and CDR2 FQGNSA. DNA for the CDR3: TGTGCCAGCAGCTTAGAGTCGGGAAGCAATCAGCCCCAGCATTTT. It is translated as CASSLESGSNQPQHF.

V gene TRBV5-1 combines with J gene TRBJ2-7, with 10 positions matching TRBD1. V gave up 4 bases and J gave up 6 bases; unmatched junction bases: 10. Per germline, CDR1 SGHRS and CDR2 YFSETQ. The CDR3 has 15 residues. CDR3 protein: CASSAGQGPLGEQYF. As DNA, the CDR3 is TGCGCCAGCAGCGCGGGACAGGGGCCCCTAGGCGAGCAGTACTTC.

The chain's CDR3 is CASSALPRDSIFHYGYTF. The CDR3 DNA sequence: TGTGCCAGCTCAGCACTTCCTCGGGACAGTATCTTCCACTATGGCTACACCTTC. This chain connects TRBV18 to TRBJ1-2, with 7 bases matching TRBD1. Germline V gene sequence: CDR1 KGHSH, CDR2 LQKENI. The CDR3 extends over 18 amino acids. V lost 5 bases, J lost 3 bases, and 18 bases stayed unmatched.

CDR3: CASSYSAGQTYGYTF. CDR3 bases: TGTGCCAGCAGTTACTCGGCTGGGCAGACCTATGGCTACACCTTC. The gene calls are TRBV6-5 and TRBJ1-2; D is undetermined. The germline CDR1 and CDR2 sequences are MNHEY and SVGAGI. The CDR3 contains 15 residues. Trimming stripped 0 bases from V and 4 bases from J, with 12 bases between.